Detailed here is one TCR beta chain. As yet, its antigen is unknown. Possible read error: a much larger clone is one base away. These data originate in a study of T cell repertoires in cytomegalovirus infection. Study information: Indications came from public TCR beta signatures; they pointed to CMV infection and to a matching HLA type. General observations from the study: The ex vivo response showed dominance by HLA-C-restricted CMV-specific TCR beta clonotypes. Cumulated frequencies of public TCR beta families served to identify carriers of CMV plus the relevant HLA.

TCRdb re-analysed the reads in MiXCR, keeping a single row per CDR3 protein. The sample lists approximately 180,000 distinct CDR3 sequences, 8.5% to 10% occurring once. The source is a human donor in good health (CMV status not recorded). Some clones in this sample may be carry-over from other donors' samples. Sequenced: PBMCs.

The DNA for the CDR3 is TGTGCCAGCAGCCTCCGTGTAGGGAGCGATCAGCCCCAGCATTTT. Translating it yields CASSLRVGSDQPQHF. The chain couples TRBV28 to TRBJ1-5, with D unresolved. V was pared by 6 bases and J by 5 bases, with 17 bases between. The CDR3 extends over 15 amino acids. Germline CDR1 MDHEN, CDR2 SYDVKM.